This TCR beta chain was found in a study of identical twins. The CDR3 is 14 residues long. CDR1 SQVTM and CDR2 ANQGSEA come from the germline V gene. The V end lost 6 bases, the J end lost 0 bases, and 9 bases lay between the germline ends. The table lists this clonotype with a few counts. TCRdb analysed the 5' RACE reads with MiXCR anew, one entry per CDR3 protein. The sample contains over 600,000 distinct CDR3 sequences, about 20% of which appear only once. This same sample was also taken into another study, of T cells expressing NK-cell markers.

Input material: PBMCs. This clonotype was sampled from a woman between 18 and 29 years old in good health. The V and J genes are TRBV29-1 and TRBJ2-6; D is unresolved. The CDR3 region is CSVSTFSGANVLTF. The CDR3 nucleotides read TGCAGCGTATCGACGTTCTCTGGGGCCAACGTCCTGACTTTC.